This T cell receptor beta chain was identified in a study of blood T cell repertoires in COVID-19. V lost 2 bases and J lost 3, with 11 bases in between. Germline V gene data show CDR1 as LNHDA and CDR2 as SQIVND (reference sequence). There are 15 residues in the CDR3. Seattle patient enrollment occurred during active infection, with longitudinal follow-up thereafter. Repertoires were generated with immunoSEQ multiplex PCR, while TCRdb's copy carries only in-frame clones and drops some. The sample yields around 160,000 clones, 70% to 90% seen once. V gene TRBV19 combines with J gene TRBJ1-5; D remains unclear. The sequencing input was peripheral blood. The TCR originated in a woman aged 55 to 70 with COVID-19, enrolled during active disease. The CDR3 DNA reads as TGTGCCAGTAGTATAAGCCGGGAGGTCAATCAGCCCCAGCATTTT. It specifies CASSISREVNQPQHF.